This TCR beta chain came from a study of OX40 agonist ivuxolimab in advanced cancers. Study-level background: Patients treated during dose escalation were battling hepatocellular carcinoma, melanoma, renal cell or head and neck cancer. A history of anti-PD-1, anti-PD-L1 or anti-CTLA-4 therapy was acceptable, and approximately 41% had some.

Profiled with immunoSEQ multiplex PCR; TCRdb holds only in-frame clones, not every one. Here the sample spans 25,000 to 35,000 clones, about 74% being singletons. Germline values: CDR1 SGHRS, CDR2 YFSETQ. This CDR3 is built from 13 residues. V shed 5 bases and J shed 6 bases, with 15 bases lying between them. This material consisted of CD4+ or CD8+ T cells sorted from blood, taken in a trial of the OX40 agonist ivuxolimab. This rearrangement joins TRBV5-1 to TRBJ2-7; tentatively, D is TRBD2 (6 bases). The TCR sequence derives from an adult with an advanced solid tumor such as melanoma, head and neck, liver or kidney cancer. The CDR3, as DNA: TGCGCCAGCAGGATTATGGAGGGGAGCGAGCAGTACGTC. This encodes CASRIMEGSEQYV.